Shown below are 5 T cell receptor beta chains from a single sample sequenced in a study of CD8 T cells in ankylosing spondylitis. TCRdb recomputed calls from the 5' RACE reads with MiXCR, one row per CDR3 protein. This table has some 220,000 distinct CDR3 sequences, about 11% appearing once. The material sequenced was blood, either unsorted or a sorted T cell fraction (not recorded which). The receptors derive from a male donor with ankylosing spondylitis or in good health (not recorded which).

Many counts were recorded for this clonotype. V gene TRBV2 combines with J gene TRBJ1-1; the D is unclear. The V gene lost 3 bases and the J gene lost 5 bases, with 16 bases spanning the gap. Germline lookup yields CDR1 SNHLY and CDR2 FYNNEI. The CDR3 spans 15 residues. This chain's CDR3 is CASSDRGGMGTEAFF. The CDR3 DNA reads TGTGCCAGCAGTGATAGAGGAGGGATGGGGACTGAAGCTTTCTTT.

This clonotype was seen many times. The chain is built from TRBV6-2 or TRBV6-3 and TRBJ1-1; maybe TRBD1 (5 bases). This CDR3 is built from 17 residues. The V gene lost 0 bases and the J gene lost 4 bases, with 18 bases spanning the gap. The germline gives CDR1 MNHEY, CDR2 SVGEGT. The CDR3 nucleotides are TGTGCCAGCAGTTACTCGACGCCGGCAGGGAGTCGCACTGAAGCTTTCTTT. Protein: CASSYSTPAGSRTEAFF.

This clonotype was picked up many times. CDR3 nucleotides: TGCGCCAGCAGCTTGACCCGGAGCGGGAGGTCCTACAATGAGCAGTTCTTC. Its translation is CASSLTRSGRSYNEQFF. The chain joins TRBV5-1 to TRBJ2-1; TRBD2 agrees at 9 bases. This CDR3 is 17 amino acids long. CDR1 is SGHRS, CDR2 YFSETQ, per germline. After removal of 1 base from V and 1 base from J, the junction contained 6 bases not matched to a gene.

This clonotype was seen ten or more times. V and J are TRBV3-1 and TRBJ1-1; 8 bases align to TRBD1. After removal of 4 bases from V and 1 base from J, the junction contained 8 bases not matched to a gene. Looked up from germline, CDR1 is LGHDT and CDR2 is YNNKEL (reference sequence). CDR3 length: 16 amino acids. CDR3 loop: CASSPPGQGTNTEAFF. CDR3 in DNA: TGTGCCAGCAGCCCACCAGGACAGGGAACGAACACTGAAGCTTTCTTT.

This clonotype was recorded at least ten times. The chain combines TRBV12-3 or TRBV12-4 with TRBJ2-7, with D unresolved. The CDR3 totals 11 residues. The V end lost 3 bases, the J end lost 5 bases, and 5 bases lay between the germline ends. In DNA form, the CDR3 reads TGTGCCAGCAGTTTTTTGGACGAGCAGTACTTC. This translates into CASSFLDEQYF.